A single sample is the source of the 18 T cell receptor beta chains below, sequenced in a study of cytomegalovirus exposure and HLA in healthy donors. Sequenced by immunoSEQ multiplex PCR; TCRdb stores in-frame clones only, minus some. The sample has about 240,000 clones, approximately 87% seen once; the top ten hold around 3%. Sequences were obtained from PBMCs. These receptors all stem from a man in his late teens or twenties in good health and CMV-seronegative.

This rearrangement joins TRBV2 to TRBJ1-1; weak D call: TRBD1 (5 bases). The CDR3 totals 16 residues. Germline loops: CDR1 SNHLY, CDR2 FYNNEI. Deletions cut 6 bases from V and 0 bases from J, with 17 bases between. The CDR3 region has the DNA TGTGCCAGCAGATTACGGGGGGTAAGCATGAACACTGAAGCTTTCTTT. It encodes CASRLRGVSMNTEAFF.

Here the CDR3 reads CASSSAAGIQYF. The CDR3 nucleotides are TGTGCCAGCAGCTCCGCGGCGGGCATTCAGTACTTC. The chain employs TRBV5-6 and TRBJ2-4; TRBD2 might be the D (5 bases). Looked up from germline, CDR1 is SGHDT and CDR2 is YYEEEE. Trimming pared 3 bases from V and 9 bases from J, leaving 10 bases between. The CDR3 runs to 12 residues. The complete variable domain, with remaining parts taken from reference TRBV5-6 and TRBJ2-4, reads DAGVTQSPTHLIKTRGQQVTLRCSPKSGHDTVSWYQQALGQGPQFIFQYYEEEERQRGNFPDRFSGHQFPNYSSELNVNALLLGDSALYLCASSSAAGIQYFGAGTRLSVL.

This chain connects TRBV28 to TRBJ1-1, with D possibly being TRBD1 (5 bases). The germline V and J ends were trimmed by 6 bases and 11 bases, with 13 bases remaining between them. The CDR3 sequence is 11 residues long. Germline values: CDR1 MDHEN, CDR2 SYDVKM. This CDR3 reads CASSRRGDAFF. CDR3 DNA sequence: TGTGCCAGCAGCCGTAGGGGTGATGCTTTCTTT.

As to this clone: At one end, the junction sequence differs from germline, possibly due to a read error. The chain combines TRBV5-5 with TRBJ2-1, with 8 bases fitting TRBD1. The CDR3 has 16 residues. Germline CDR1 SGHKS, CDR2 YYEKEE (reference sequence). CDR3 coding DNA: TGCGCCAGCAGCCAAGGGACCACAGGGGGGTACAATGAGCAGTTCTTC. The encoded protein is CASSQGTTGGYNEQFF.

The V gene is TRBV28, the J gene TRBJ2-5; D may be TRBD1 (6 bases). CDR3 length: 11 amino acids. The germline V gene has CDR1 MDHEN and CDR2 SYDVKM. Trimming pared 3 bases from V and 7 bases from J, leaving 6 bases between. In DNA form, the CDR3 reads TGTGCCAGCAGTTTGGACAGGACCCAGTACTTC. It yields the protein CASSLDRTQYF.

The rearrangement links TRBV5-1 to TRBJ1-2, with 9 bases fitting TRBD1. Per germline, CDR1 SGHRS and CDR2 YFSETQ. V dropped 4 bases and J dropped 6; count of bases not matched to a gene: 7. The CDR3 loop spans 14 amino acids. The chain's CDR3 is CASSATGGGDGYTF. The DNA of the CDR3 is TGCGCCAGCAGCGCAACAGGGGGCGGAGATGGCTACACCTTC.

V is TRBV30 and J is TRBJ2-3; 10 positions match TRBD2. Looked up from germline, CDR1 is GTSNPN and CDR2 is SVGIG (reference sequence). This CDR3 region has 17 residues. J gave up 4 bases and V 1 base, and 11 bases lay outside the gene matches. The CDR3: CAWSGLRTSGKADTQYF. The CDR3 DNA reads as TGTGCCTGGAGTGGCCTGAGGACTAGCGGAAAGGCAGATACGCAGTATTTT.

This chain links TRBV6-5 with TRBJ2-5; 8 bases match TRBD2. V shed 2 bases and J 5 bases; nucleotides not matched to a gene: 4. The CDR3 consists of 14 residues. Germline CDR1 and CDR2: MNHEY and SVGAGI. CDR3 DNA: TGTGCCAGCAGTTACGTGCGGGGGGCTGAGACCCAGTACTTC. Encoded protein: CASSYVRGAETQYF.

The chain recombines TRBV10-3 with TRBJ1-5; no firm D call. The CDR3 runs 12 residues. Per the germline V gene, CDR1 is ENHRY and CDR2 is SYGVKD. Trimming removed 3 bases at V and 4 bases at J, with 4 bases between. The CDR3 DNA reads as TGTGCCATCAGTGACGGGAATCAGCCCCAGCATTTT. Protein: CAISDGNQPQHF.

The chain has TRBV5-1 and TRBJ2-2, with 9 bases lining up with TRBD1. Germline V lookup: CDR1 SGHRS, CDR2 YFSETQ. The CDR3 is made up of 16 amino acids. V was clipped by 0 bases and J by 4 bases; unmatched bases: 4. CDR3 coding DNA: TGCGCCAGCAGCTTGGCAGGACAGGGGACCACCGGGGAGCTGTTTTTT. Residues: CASSLAGQGTTGELFF.

CDR3 residues: CASGSGLGSNEQYF. CDR3 nucleotides: TGTGCCTCCGGATCCGGACTAGGATCTAACGAGCAGTACTTC. This rearrangement joins TRBV9 to TRBJ2-7; 7 nucleotides agree with TRBD2. The germline V gene encodes CDR1 SGDLS and CDR2 YYNGEE. J gave up 5 bases and V 10 bases, and 15 bases lay outside the gene matches. CDR3 length equals 14 residues.

The chain carries TRBV4-1 and TRBJ2-1; TRBD2 matches 11 bases. This CDR3 is built from 17 residues. J was trimmed by 0 bases and V by 5 bases; bases with no gene match: 6. In germline, CDR1 is MGHRA, CDR2 YSYEKL. Here the CDR3 DNA reads TGCGCCAGCAGCGTACTAGCGGGGGTTGCCTCCTACAATGAGCAGTTCTTC. Translating it yields CASSVLAGVASYNEQFF.

This clone showed up just a few times. The chain has TRBV5-4 and TRBJ2-5; no clear D. The CDR3 runs 13 residues. CDR1 SGHNT and CDR2 YYREEE come from the germline V gene (reference sequence). V lost 3 bases, J lost 4 bases, and 10 bases lay in between. This chain's CDR3 is CASSWVGAETQYF. CDR3 coding DNA: TGTGCCAGCAGCTGGGTCGGAGCAGAGACCCAGTACTTC.

The chain has TRBV7-2 and TRBJ2-1; 8 bases fit TRBD1. This CDR3 comprises 14 residues. The germline gives CDR1 SGHTA, CDR2 FQGNSA. V lost 5 bases to trimming and J lost 9 bases; unmatched junction nucleotides: 9. CDR3 loop: CASSAYGQGGEQFF. As DNA, the CDR3 is TGTGCCAGCAGCGCCTACGGACAGGGCGGTGAGCAGTTCTTC.

The chain combines TRBV11-2 with TRBJ2-3; D unresolved. V gave up 3 bases and J gave up 1 base, with 11 bases separating them. CDR3 size: 15 residues. The germline V gene encodes CDR1 SGHAT and CDR2 FQNNGV. CDR3 region: CASSLTGDGTDTQYF. The CDR3 nucleotides read TGTGCCAGCAGCTTGACTGGCGACGGCACAGATACGCAGTATTTT.

The J gene is TRBJ1-1, the V gene TRBV6-1; no reliable D call. The CDR3 runs to 14 residues. V shed 8 bases and J shed 1 base, with 14 bases lying between them. Germline V gives CDR1 MNHNS, CDR2 SASEGT. CDR3 in amino acids: CASVYSLRNTEAFF. For the CDR3, the DNA is TGTGCCAGCGTCTACAGTCTCCGGAACACTGAAGCTTTCTTT.

Only one count was recorded for this clone. This chain links TRBV5-1 with TRBJ2-3, with 8 bases fitting TRBD2. CDR1 and CDR2 (germline): SGHRS, YFSETQ. This CDR3 spans 13 amino acids. J was trimmed by 4 bases and V by 3 bases; bases with no gene match: 1. CDR3 protein: CASSSGGSDTQYF. CDR3 DNA: TGCGCCAGCAGCTCGGGGGGGTCAGATACGCAGTATTTT. Full variable domain (remainder filled in from reference TRBV5-1 and TRBJ2-3): KAGVTQTPRYLIKTRGQQVTLSCSPISGHRSVSWYQQTPGQGLQFLFEYFSETQRNKGNFPGRFSGRQFSNSRSEMNVSTLELGDSALYLCASSSGGSDTQYFGPGTRLTVL.

The chain links TRBV30 to TRBJ2-4; D unresolved. The germline V gene encodes CDR1 GTSNPN and CDR2 SVGIG (reference sequence). V lost 2 bases and J 9 bases, leaving 11 bases between the germline ends. The CDR3 sequence is 12 residues long. The CDR3 nucleotides are TGTGCCTGGAGTTCTCAGAATGGCATTCAGTACTTC. It translates to CAWSSQNGIQYF.